The clone carrying this TCR beta chain was detected only a few times. No antigen is known for it. Cell sorting was applied to PBMCs, and CD4+ and CD8+ T cells were collected. The record originates from a study of CD8+ T cells in alopecia areata. Study summary: Treatment comprised oral tofacitinib, 5 to 10 mg twice daily, in treated patients.

Whole-study results and caveats: TCR sharing across patients was less clear than in mice, possibly HLA-related. Normal scalp had lower clonality than lesional scalp, with alopecia totalis/universalis lesions showing this most strongly.

Extraction of RNA preceded its reverse transcription into cDNA, which served as the sequencing template. The table came from immunoSEQ multiplex PCR; TCRdb's copy has only in-frame clones and leaves some out. The repertoire has 150,000 to 200,000 clones, almost 65% of them found once; the top ten carry 1.5% to 2%. This TCR derives from a human donor with alopecia areata. Source: CD4+ T cells sorted from blood, taken at week 0.

The CDR3 DNA is TGTGCCTCCCGGACTGCACCAAATCAGCCCCAGCATTTT. Residues: CASRTAPNQPQHF. The rearrangement links TRBV6-1 to TRBJ1-5; D gene unclear. V gave up 11 bases and J gave up 4 bases, with 15 bases separating them. Germline CDR1 is MNHNS and CDR2 is SASEGT. The CDR3 extends over 13 amino acids.